One and the same sample provided the 6 T cell receptor beta chains below, sequenced in a study of blood T cell repertoires in COVID-19. Data came from immunoSEQ multiplex PCR; TCRdb stores just in-frame clones and leaves some out. The table has about 200,000 clones, approximately 88% seen once. The sequencing input was peripheral blood. These receptors all stem from a man aged 35-49 years with acute or convalescent COVID-19.

This rearrangement joins TRBV27 to TRBJ2-1; 11 nucleotides line up with TRBD2. This CDR3 comprises 16 residues. V dropped 4 bases and J dropped 3; count of bases not matched to a gene: 5. Germline lookup yields CDR1 MNHEY and CDR2 SMNVEV (reference sequence). The CDR3 region is CASSSPGLADYNEQFF. DNA for the CDR3: TGTGCCAGCAGTTCACCGGGACTAGCGGACTACAATGAGCAGTTCTTC.

This rearrangement joins TRBV6-5 to TRBJ2-1, with D maybe TRBD2 (5 bases). V was pared by 4 bases and J by 3 bases, with 16 bases between. The CDR3 length is 16 residues. The germline V gene has CDR1 MNHEY and CDR2 SVGAGI. CDR3 bases: TGTGCCAGCAGTTCCCCTTCCCTCGAGGGCTACAATGAGCAGTTCTTC. Translating gives CASSSPSLEGYNEQFF.

The chain is built from TRBV7-6 and TRBJ1-3; TRBD1 matches 7 bases. The CDR3 contains 16 residues. The germline V gene has CDR1 SGHVS and CDR2 FNYEAQ. With V trimmed by 2 bases and J by 8 bases, 12 bases remained unmatched. Written as DNA, the CDR3 is TGTGCCAGCAGCTTAAGCGACAGGGCAAGGAGGGACACCATATATTTT. This gives the protein CASSLSDRARRDTIYF.

This chain links TRBV7-2 with TRBJ2-5; 7 bases map to TRBD2. CDR3 size: 14 residues. Germline lookup yields CDR1 SGHTA and CDR2 FQGNSA. Trimming took 5 bases from V and 1 from J; bases not matched to a gene: 4. The CDR3 reads CASSAGTTQETQYF. For the CDR3, the DNA is TGTGCCAGCAGCGCTGGGACTACCCAAGAGACCCAGTACTTC. Full variable domain (remainder filled in from reference TRBV7-2 and TRBJ2-5): GAGVSQSPSNKVTEKGKDVELRCDPISGHTALYWYRQSLGQGLEFLIYFQGNSAPDKSGLPSDRFSAERTGGSVSTLTIQRTQQEDSAVYLCASSAGTTQETQYFGPGTRLLVL.

This rearrangement joins TRBV18 to TRBJ2-1; perhaps TRBD2 as D (6 bases). This CDR3 contains 14 residues. The V end was cut by 3 bases, the J end by 5 bases, with 11 bases between. Germline-derived CDR1 and CDR2 are KGHSH and LQKENI. This CDR3 reads CASSPSGLNNEQFF. DNA for the CDR3: TGTGCCAGCTCACCCTCGGGACTGAACAATGAGCAGTTCTTC.

This sequence joins TRBV30 and TRBJ2-6; possible D gene TRBD1, 6 bases. Germline-derived CDR1 and CDR2 are GTSNPN and SVGIG (reference sequence). V was cut by 2 bases and J by 0 bases, with 14 bases left in between. The CDR3 loop spans 17 amino acids. CDR3 DNA sequence: TGTGCCTGGAGTCGACAGGTTCTTAGCTCTGGGGCCAACGTCCTGACTTTC. Translating gives CAWSRQVLSSGANVLTF.